These 14 T cell receptor beta chains came from one sample sequenced in a study of T-cell memory formation after mild COVID-19. TCRdb analysed the 5' RACE reads with MiXCR anew, one entry per CDR3 protein. The sample holds some 340,000 distinct CDR3 sequences, 10% to 15% seen once. Specimen: PBMCs or a T cell subset sorted from them (not recorded which). The receptors were gathered from a man aged 18 to 29 who had mild COVID-19 (a few samples of this study predate the infection). Cell type and time point are not known.

The chain carries TRBV3-1 and TRBJ1-5, with D unresolved. Trimming cost V 0 bases and J 4 bases, with 7 bases left between them. The CDR3 sequence is 14 residues long. Germline assignment: CDR1 LGHDT and CDR2 YNNKEL (reference sequence). The CDR3: CASSQDLVNQPQHF. The CDR3 DNA reads as TGTGCCAGCAGCCAAGATCTAGTTAATCAGCCCCAGCATTTT.

In this sample, this clonotype turned up many times. This chain connects TRBV5-4 to TRBJ2-1; the D gene could be TRBD1 or TRBD2 (5 bases each). V was clipped by 4 bases and J by 1 base, with 15 bases between them. Germline loops: CDR1 SGHNT, CDR2 YYREEE (reference sequence). The CDR3 has 16 amino acids. CDR3 bases: TGTGCCAGCAGCCGGGGTGGGTGGGGGTCCTACAATGAGCAGTTCTTC. Its protein is CASSRGGWGSYNEQFF.

This clonotype was counted only a few times. The V call is TRBV5-1, the J call TRBJ1-1, with TRBD1 matching over 7 bases. The CDR3 spans 16 residues. The germline V gene has CDR1 SGHRS and CDR2 YFSETQ. Losses at the gene ends were 0 bases for V and 5 bases for J; bases not matched to a gene: 10. The CDR3 loop is CASSLGVRTGGTEAFF. The CDR3 DNA follows: TGCGCCAGCAGCTTGGGGGTCCGGACAGGAGGAACTGAAGCTTTCTTT.

This chain connects TRBV2 to TRBJ2-7; TRBD1 might be the D (5 bases). Deletions cut 5 bases from V and 6 bases from J, with 11 bases between. The CDR3 is 12 residues long. CDR1 SNHLY and CDR2 FYNNEI come from the germline V gene. The CDR3 loop reads CASSRQSSEQYV. The CDR3 DNA reads TGTGCCAGCAGTCGACAGTCCAGCGAGCAGTACGTC.

The J gene is TRBJ2-1, the V gene TRBV6-5; D remains ambiguous. This CDR3 contains 12 residues. V was cut by 5 bases and J by 6 bases, with 8 bases left in between. Germline CDR1 MNHEY, CDR2 SVGAGI. The CDR3 nucleotides read TGTGCCAGCAGTGCCCGCCCCAATGAGCAGTTCTTC. Translated: CASSARPNEQFF.

The V gene is TRBV7-2, the J gene TRBJ1-5; perhaps TRBD1 as D (5 bases). The CDR3 runs 16 residues. V shed 6 bases and J shed 4 bases, with 19 bases lying between them. Looked up from germline, CDR1 is SGHTA and CDR2 is FQGNSA. This CDR3 reads CASSLGGGRENQPQHF. The CDR3 nucleotides are TGTGCCAGCAGTCTGGGTGGGGGACGGGAGAATCAGCCCCAGCATTTT.

This clonotype was seen more than once but under ten times. Its ends do not fully match the called genes, so a read error is possible. The rearrangement uses TRBV14 and TRBJ1-1, with D maybe TRBD1 (5 bases). The CDR3 runs 14 residues. The germline CDR1 and CDR2 sequences are SGHDN and FVKESK. CDR3 bases: TGTGCCAGAAGCCCCGCCGTCGGGGCATCTGAAGCTTTCTTT. Protein sequence: CARSPAVGASEAFF. The whole variable domain, remainder taken from reference TRBV14 and TRBJ1-1, is EAGVTQFPSHSVIEKGQTVTLRCDPISGHDNLYWYRRVMGKEIKFLLHFVKESKQDESGMPNNRFLAERTGGTYSTLKVQPAELEDSGVYFCARSPAVGASEAFFGQGTRLTVV.

This clonotype was detected ten times or more. The chain couples TRBV7-2 to TRBJ1-6; 8 positions match TRBD1. This CDR3 has 20 residues. Looked up from germline, CDR1 is SGHTA and CDR2 is FQGNSA. With V trimmed by 4 bases and J by 0 bases, 14 bases remained unmatched. The CDR3 is CASSSPFPRGPSSYNSPLHF. DNA for the CDR3: TGTGCCAGCAGCTCTCCCTTTCCCAGGGGGCCTAGCTCCTATAATTCACCCCTCCACTTT.

This clonotype was observed at least ten times. The J gene is TRBJ2-7, the V gene TRBV11-2, with TRBD1 as a possible D gene (6 bases). Germline V gives CDR1 SGHAT, CDR2 FQNNGV. The CDR3 has 12 residues. V was trimmed by 5 bases and J by 2 bases, leaving 7 bases between them. CDR3 sequence reads: CASSPGAYEQYV. CDR3 in DNA: TGTGCCAGCAGCCCAGGGGCCTACGAGCAGTACGTC.

The chain combines TRBV20-1 with TRBJ1-3, with D unclear. Germline V gene data show CDR1 as DFQATT and CDR2 as SNEGSKA (reference sequence). CDR3 length equals 11 residues. V shed 2 bases and J shed 4 bases, with 3 bases lying between them. CDR3 bases: TGCAGTGCTAGATGGGGAAACACCATATATTTT. As protein: CSARWGNTIYF.

The genes are TRBV4-1 and TRBJ1-1; no clear D. CDR1 and CDR2 from the germline V gene are MGHRA and YSYEKL. This CDR3 region has 15 residues. V was pared by 1 base and J by 7 bases, with 16 bases between. The CDR3 loop is CASSQVAKGRGEAFF. For the CDR3, the DNA is TGCGCCAGCAGCCAAGTAGCTAAAGGACGGGGTGAAGCTTTCTTT.

The table lists this clonotype with a few counts. V usage is TRBV5-1 and J usage is TRBJ1-1, with 8 bases matching TRBD1. V gave up 1 base and J gave up 4 bases; unmatched junction bases: 12. Germline V gene data show CDR1 as SGHRS and CDR2 as YFSETQ. This CDR3 has 17 residues. CDR3 protein: CASSLMGTGAFSTEAFF. CDR3 DNA sequence: TGCGCCAGCAGCTTGATGGGGACAGGAGCCTTTAGCACTGAAGCTTTCTTT.

This clonotype occurred a few times. V gene TRBV6-5 combines with J gene TRBJ1-1; tentatively, D is TRBD1 (5 bases). Germline V lookup: CDR1 MNHEY, CDR2 SVGAGI. The CDR3 has 15 residues. V was trimmed by 1 base and J by 4 bases, leaving 13 bases between them. CDR3 in DNA: TGTGCCAGCAGTTACTGGGGACGCGGGTCCACTGAAGCTTTCTTT. Translating it yields CASSYWGRGSTEAFF.

This chain joins TRBV11-2 and TRBJ2-3, with D maybe TRBD1 (6 bases). V lost 3 bases and J lost 6, with 13 bases in between. The CDR3 loop spans 14 amino acids. Germline loops: CDR1 SGHAT, CDR2 FQNNGV. The CDR3: CASSLQAGGDTQYF. The CDR3, as DNA: TGTGCCAGCAGCTTGCAAGCTGGGGGCGATACGCAGTATTTT.